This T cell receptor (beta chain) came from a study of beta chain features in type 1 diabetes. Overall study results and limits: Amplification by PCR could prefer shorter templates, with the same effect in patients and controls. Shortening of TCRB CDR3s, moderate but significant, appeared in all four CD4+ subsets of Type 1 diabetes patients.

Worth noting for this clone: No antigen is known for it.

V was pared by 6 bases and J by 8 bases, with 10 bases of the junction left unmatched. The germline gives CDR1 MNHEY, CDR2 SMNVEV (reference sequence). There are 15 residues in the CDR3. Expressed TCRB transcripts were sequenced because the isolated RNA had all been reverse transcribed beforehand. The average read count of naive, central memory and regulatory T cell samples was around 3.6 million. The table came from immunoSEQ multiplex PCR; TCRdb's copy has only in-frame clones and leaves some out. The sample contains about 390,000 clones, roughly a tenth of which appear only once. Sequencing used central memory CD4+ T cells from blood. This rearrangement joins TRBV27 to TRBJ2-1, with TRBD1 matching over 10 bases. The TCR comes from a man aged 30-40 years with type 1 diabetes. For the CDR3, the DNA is TGTGCCAGCAGCCGTCCCGGGACAGGGGTCCATGAGCAGTTCTTC. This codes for CASSRPGTGVHEQFF.